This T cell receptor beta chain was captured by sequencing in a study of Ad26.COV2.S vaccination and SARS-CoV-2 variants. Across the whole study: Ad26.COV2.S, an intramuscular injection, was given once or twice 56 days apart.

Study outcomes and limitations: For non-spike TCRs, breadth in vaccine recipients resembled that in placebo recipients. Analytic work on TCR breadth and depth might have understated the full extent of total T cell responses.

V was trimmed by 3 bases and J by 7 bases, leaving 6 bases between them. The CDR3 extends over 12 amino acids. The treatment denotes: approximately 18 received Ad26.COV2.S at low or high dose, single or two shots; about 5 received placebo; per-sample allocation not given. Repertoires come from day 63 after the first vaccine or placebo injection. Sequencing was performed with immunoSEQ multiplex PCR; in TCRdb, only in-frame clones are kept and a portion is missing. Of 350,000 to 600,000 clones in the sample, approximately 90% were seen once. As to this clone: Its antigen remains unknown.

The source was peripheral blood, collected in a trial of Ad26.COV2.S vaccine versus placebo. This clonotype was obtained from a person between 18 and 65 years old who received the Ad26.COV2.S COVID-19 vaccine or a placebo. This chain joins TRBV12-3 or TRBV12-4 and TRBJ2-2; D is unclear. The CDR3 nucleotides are TGTGCCAGCAGTTTTTTGGGCGGGGAGCTGTTTTTT. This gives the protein CASSFLGGELFF.